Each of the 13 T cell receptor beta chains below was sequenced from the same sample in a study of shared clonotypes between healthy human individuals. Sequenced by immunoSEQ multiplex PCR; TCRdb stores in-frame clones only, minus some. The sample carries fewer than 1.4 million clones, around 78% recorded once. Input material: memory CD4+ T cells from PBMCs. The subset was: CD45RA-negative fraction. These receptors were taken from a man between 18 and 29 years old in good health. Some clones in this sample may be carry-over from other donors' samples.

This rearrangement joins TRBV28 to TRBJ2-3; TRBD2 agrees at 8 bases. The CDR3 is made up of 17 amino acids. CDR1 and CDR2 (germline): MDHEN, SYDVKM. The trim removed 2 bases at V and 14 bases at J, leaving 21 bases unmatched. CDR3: CASSLRAAGGAQILLYF. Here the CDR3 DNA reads TGTGCCAGCAGTTTAAGAGCGGCGGGGGGCGCACAGATACTTCTGTATTTT.

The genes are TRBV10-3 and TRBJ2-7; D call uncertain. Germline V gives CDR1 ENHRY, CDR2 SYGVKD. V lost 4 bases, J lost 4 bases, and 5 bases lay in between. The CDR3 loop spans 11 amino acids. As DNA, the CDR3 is TGTGCCATCAGTGTCGGTTACGAGCAGTACTTC. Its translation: CAISVGYEQYF.

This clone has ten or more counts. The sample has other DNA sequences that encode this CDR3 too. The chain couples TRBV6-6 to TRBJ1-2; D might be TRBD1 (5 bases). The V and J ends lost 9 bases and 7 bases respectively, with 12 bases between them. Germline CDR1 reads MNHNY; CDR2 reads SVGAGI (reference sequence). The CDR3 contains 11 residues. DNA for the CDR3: TGTGCCAGTACGGGGGGAGCTGGCTACACCTTC. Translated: CASTGGAGYTF.

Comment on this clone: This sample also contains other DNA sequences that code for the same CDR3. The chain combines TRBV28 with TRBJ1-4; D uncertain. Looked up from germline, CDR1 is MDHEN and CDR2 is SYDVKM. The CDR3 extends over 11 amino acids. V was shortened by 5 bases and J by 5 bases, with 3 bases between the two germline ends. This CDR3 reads CASSLNEKLFF. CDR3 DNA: TGTGCCAGCAGTCTAAATGAAAAACTGTTTTTT.

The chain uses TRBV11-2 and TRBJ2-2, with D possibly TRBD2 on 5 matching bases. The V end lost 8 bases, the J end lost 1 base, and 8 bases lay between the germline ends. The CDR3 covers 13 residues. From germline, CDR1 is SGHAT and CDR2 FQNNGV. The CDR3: CASEGWNTGELFF. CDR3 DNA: TGTGCCAGCGAGGGCTGGAACACCGGGGAGCTGTTTTTT. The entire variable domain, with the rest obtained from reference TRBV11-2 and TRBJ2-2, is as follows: EAGVAQSPRYKIIEKRQSVAFWCNPISGHATLYWYQQILGQGPKLLIQFQNNGVVDDSQLPKDRFSAERLKGVDSTLKIQPAKLEDSAVYLCASEGWNTGELFFGEGSRLTVL.

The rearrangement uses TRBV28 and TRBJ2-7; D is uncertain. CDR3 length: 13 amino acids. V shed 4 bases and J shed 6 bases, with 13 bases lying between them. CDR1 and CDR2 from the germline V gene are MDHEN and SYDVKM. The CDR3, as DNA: TGTGCCAGCAGTTGGATTCCGGGCGGCGAGCAGTACTTC. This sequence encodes CASSWIPGGEQYF.

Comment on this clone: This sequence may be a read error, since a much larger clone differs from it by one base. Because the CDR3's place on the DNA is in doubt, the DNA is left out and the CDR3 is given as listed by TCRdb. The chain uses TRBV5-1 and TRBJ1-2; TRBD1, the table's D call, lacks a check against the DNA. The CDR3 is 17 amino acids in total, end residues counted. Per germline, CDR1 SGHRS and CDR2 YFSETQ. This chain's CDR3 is CASSLFGSGASNYGHTF.

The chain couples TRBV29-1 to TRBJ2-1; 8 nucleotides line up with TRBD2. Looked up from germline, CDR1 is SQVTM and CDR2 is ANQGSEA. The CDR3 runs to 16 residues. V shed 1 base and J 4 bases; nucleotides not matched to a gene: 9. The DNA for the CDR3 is TGCAGCGTTGAAGGGTTTCGGAGCGGGAGATACAATGAGCAGTTCTTC. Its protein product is CSVEGFRSGRYNEQFF.

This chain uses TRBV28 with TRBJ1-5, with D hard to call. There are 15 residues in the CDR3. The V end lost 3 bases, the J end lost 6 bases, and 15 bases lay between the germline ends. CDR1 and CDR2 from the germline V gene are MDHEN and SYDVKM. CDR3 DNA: TGTGCCAGCAGTTTTGGGAGAACCTTCGGTCAGCCCCAGCATTTT. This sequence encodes CASSFGRTFGQPQHF.

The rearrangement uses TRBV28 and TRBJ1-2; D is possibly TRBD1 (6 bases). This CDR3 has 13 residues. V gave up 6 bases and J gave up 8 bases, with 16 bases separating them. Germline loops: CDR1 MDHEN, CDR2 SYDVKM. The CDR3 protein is CASRYRVGRGYTF. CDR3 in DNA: TGTGCCAGCAGGTACAGGGTTGGGAGGGGCTACACCTTC.

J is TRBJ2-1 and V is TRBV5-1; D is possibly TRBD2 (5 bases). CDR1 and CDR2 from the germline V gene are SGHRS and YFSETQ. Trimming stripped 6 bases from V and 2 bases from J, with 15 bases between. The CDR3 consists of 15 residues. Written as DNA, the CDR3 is TGCGCCAGCAAGCAACTAGTGTCCGCCTACAATGAGCAGTTCTTC. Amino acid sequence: CASKQLVSAYNEQFF.

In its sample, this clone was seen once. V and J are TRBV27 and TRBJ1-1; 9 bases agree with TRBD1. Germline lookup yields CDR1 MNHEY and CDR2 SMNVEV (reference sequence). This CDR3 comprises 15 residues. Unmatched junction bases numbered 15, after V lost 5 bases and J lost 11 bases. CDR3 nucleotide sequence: TGTGCCAGCAGTCCAACCGGACAGGGGCGGGGTCGTGCTTTCTTT. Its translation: CASSPTGQGRGRAFF.

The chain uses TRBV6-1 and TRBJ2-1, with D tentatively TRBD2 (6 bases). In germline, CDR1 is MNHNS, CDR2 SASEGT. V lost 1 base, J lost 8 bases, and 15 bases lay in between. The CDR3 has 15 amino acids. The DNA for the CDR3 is TGTGCCAGCAGTGAAGGCCCCGGGACTCCCTATGAGCAGTTCTTC. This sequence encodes CASSEGPGTPYEQFF.